This T cell receptor (beta chain) was identified during a study of PD-L1 blockade in urothelial cancer. Across the whole study: Atezolizumab 1,200 mg was given intravenously every 3 weeks, starting 2014. Blood drawn 3 weeks (second dose) and 6 weeks after treatment start was analyzed. About 85% of the 29 patients were men with bladder-origin urothelial cancer.

Time point in this sample: pretreatment peripheral blood. Pretreatment sampling and on-treatment sampling together yielded between 1 and 8 samples for each patient. The germline CDR1 and CDR2 sequences are WNHNN and SYGVQD (reference sequence). Trimming removed 3 bases from V and 0 bases from J; junction bases left unmatched: 3. CDR3 length equals 15 residues. Profiled with immunoSEQ multiplex PCR; TCRdb holds only in-frame clones, not every one. This table has about 38,000 clones, approximately 86% appearing once. The sequences come from PBMCs, collected around atezolizumab (anti-PD-L1) treatment. The V and J genes are TRBV10-1 and TRBJ2-3, with 7 positions matching TRBD2. The sequence came from an elderly man with urothelial cancer. The CDR3, as DNA: TGCGCCAGCAGTGATGCTAGCGGTAGCACAGATACGCAGTATTTT. It specifies CASSDASGSTDTQYF.